Listed here are 20 T cell receptor beta chains from one sample, sequenced in a study of blood T cell repertoires in COVID-19. TCRdb's copy holds only in-frame clones and misses some; the assay was immunoSEQ multiplex PCR. The sample includes about 220,000 clones, around four fifths of them seen just once. Sequencing was done on a sample of peripheral blood. The origin of the receptors is a woman in her sixties or seventies with acute or convalescent COVID-19.

This clone was detected a few times. The rearrangement joins TRBV6-5 to TRBJ2-7; no clear D. Germline CDR1 reads MNHEY; CDR2 reads SVGAGI. The CDR3 is 13 residues long. V was cut by 5 bases and J by 0 bases, with 8 bases left in between. The CDR3 protein is CASSLSRSYEQYF. CDR3 sequence (DNA): TGTGCCAGCAGTCTCAGTCGCTCCTACGAGCAGTACTTC.

V and J are TRBV3-1 (or the pseudogene TRBV3-2) and TRBJ2-3; D is unclear. Germline V lookup: CDR1 LGHDT, CDR2 YNNKEL (reference sequence). This CDR3 comprises 16 residues. V dropped 1 base and J dropped 2 bases, with 13 bases sitting between them. This CDR3 reads CASSQGRVGHTDTQYF. The CDR3 DNA sequence: TGTGCCAGCAGCCAAGGACGGGTTGGTCACACAGATACGCAGTATTTT.

This clone was detected only once. One junction end disagrees with the germline gene, perhaps due to a read error. V gene TRBV18 combines with J gene TRBJ2-3; no clear D gene. The CDR3 runs to 14 residues. Germline assignment: CDR1 KGHSH and CDR2 LQKENI. CDR3 loop: CASSPLSPSDTQYF. The CDR3 DNA sequence: TGTGCCAGCTCCCCACTTAGCCCGTCAGATACGCAGTATTTT.

The chain recombines TRBV18 with TRBJ1-5, with a tentative D call TRBD1 (5 bases). This CDR3 has 15 residues. Germline values: CDR1 KGHSH, CDR2 LQKENI. Between the trimmed V and J ends, which lost 7 bases and 8 bases, there was a span of 21 bases. CDR3 DNA sequence: TGTGCCAGCTTAAGGTCCACTTCCCCGGGGGAGCCCCAGCATTTT. This translates into CASLRSTSPGEPQHF.

V gene TRBV5-8 combines with J gene TRBJ2-5; 7 bases align to TRBD2. Looked up from germline, CDR1 is SGHTS and CDR2 is YDEGEE. This CDR3 spans 15 amino acids. J was trimmed by 2 bases and V by 1 base; bases with no gene match: 5. The DNA of the CDR3 is TGTGCCAGCAGCTTGCGGCGGGGGAATCAAGAGACCCAGTACTTC. Translating gives CASSLRRGNQETQYF.

In this sample, this clone turned up a few times. The gene calls are TRBV4-1 and TRBJ1-3, with TRBD1 matching over 7 bases. The V gene end was trimmed by 1 base and the J gene end by 0 bases; junction bases not matched to a gene: 3. From germline, CDR1 is MGHRA and CDR2 YSYEKL. The CDR3 has 16 amino acids. This chain's CDR3 is CASSQGTGGSGNTIYF. CDR3 bases: TGCGCCAGCAGCCAAGGGACAGGTGGCTCTGGAAACACCATATATTTT.

V usage is TRBV5-1 and J usage is TRBJ1-6; D call uncertain. This CDR3 is 15 amino acids long. Germline V gene lookup returns CDR1 SGHRS and CDR2 YFSETQ. The germline V and J ends were trimmed by 2 bases and 0 bases, with 6 bases remaining between them. This chain's CDR3 is CASSFSGSYNSPLHF. The CDR3 DNA reads as TGCGCCAGCAGCTTTTCGGGCTCCTATAATTCACCCCTCCACTTT.

The chain links TRBV9 to TRBJ1-2; possibly TRBD1 for D (5 bases). The CDR3 has 14 residues. V was cut by 4 bases and J by 3 bases, with 13 bases left in between. CDR1 is SGDLS, CDR2 YYNGEE, per germline. The CDR3 DNA is TGTGCCAGCAGCCAGGGCACAGGCGACTATGGCTACACCTTC. Its translation is CASSQGTGDYGYTF.

CDR3 in DNA: TGTGCCAGCACGGGGGCGGGGGTTATCAATGAGCAGTTCTTC. This translates into CASTGAGVINEQFF. The chain has TRBV28 and TRBJ2-1, with a weak D call TRBD2 (7 bases). CDR1 and CDR2 (germline): MDHEN, SYDVKM. The V end was cut by 7 bases, the J end by 6 bases, with 16 bases between. The CDR3 runs 14 residues.

The chain combines TRBV19 with TRBJ1-2; D uncertain. This CDR3 comprises 13 residues. From germline, CDR1 is LNHDA and CDR2 SQIVND (reference sequence). Trimming removed 2 bases at V and 4 bases at J, with 8 bases between. The CDR3: CASSITQSYGYTF. The CDR3 nucleotides read TGTGCCAGTAGTATAACCCAGTCCTATGGCTACACCTTC.

The chain couples TRBV27 to TRBJ1-2, with 9 bases matching TRBD1. The CDR3 is made up of 13 amino acids. CDR1 is MNHEY, CDR2 SMNVEV, per germline (reference sequence). After removal of 5 bases from V and 5 bases from J, the junction contained 3 bases not matched to a gene. CDR3 nucleotide sequence: TGTGCCAGCAGTCGGACAGGGGTATATGGCTACACCTTC. Translation gives CASSRTGVYGYTF.

This sequence joins TRBV12-3 or TRBV12-4 and TRBJ1-1; weak D call: TRBD1 (5 bases). The CDR3 contains 13 residues. V was shortened by 6 bases and J by 6 bases, with 14 bases between the two germline ends. DNA for the CDR3: TGTGCCAGCAGCCTCGGACAAGGCGCTGAAGCTTTCTTT. Protein: CASSLGQGAEAFF.

The chain carries TRBV30 and TRBJ2-2; D perhaps matches TRBD1 (5 bases). Trimming removed 3 bases at V and 4 bases at J, with 12 bases between. The CDR3 length is 14 residues. Germline V CDR1 and CDR2: GTSNPN, SVGIG (reference sequence). The CDR3 loop reads CAWRQQGSTGELFF. The CDR3 nucleotides are TGTGCCTGGAGACAGCAGGGAAGCACCGGGGAGCTGTTTTTT.

Only one count was recorded for this clone. The chain has TRBV20-1 and TRBJ1-2; 9 bases line up with TRBD1. The CDR3 extends over 14 amino acids. Germline CDR1 and CDR2: DFQATT and SNEGSKA (reference sequence). V shed 3 bases, J shed 5 bases, and the junction held 7 bases outside the gene matches. CDR3 DNA sequence: TGCAGTGCTAGTGAGACAGGGGGTAATTATGGCTACACCTTC. It is translated as CSASETGGNYGYTF.

The rearrangement uses TRBV19 and TRBJ1-6; 8 bases fit TRBD1. The V and J ends lost 6 bases and 8 bases, in that order; junction bases with no gene match: 9. This CDR3 region has 15 residues. From germline, CDR1 is LNHDA and CDR2 SQIVND (reference sequence). In DNA form, the CDR3 reads TGTGCCAGTAGCCGCCAGGGGGCCCCGGATTCACCCCTCCACTTT. This translates into CASSRQGAPDSPLHF.

This clone came up once. This rearrangement joins TRBV6-6 to TRBJ1-1; no firm D call. Deletions cut 8 bases from V and 1 base from J, with 5 bases between. CDR1 MNHNY and CDR2 SVGAGI come from the germline V gene (reference sequence). This CDR3 has 11 residues. CDR3 DNA sequence: TGTGCCAGCCTAAAGAACACTGAAGCTTTCTTT. The encoded protein is CASLKNTEAFF.

A few counts support this clone. This chain uses TRBV4-2 with TRBJ2-1, with 10 positions matching TRBD2. Germline trimming cut 0 bases from V and 2 bases from J; bases unmatched to any gene: 1. The CDR3 extends over 16 amino acids. CDR1 and CDR2 from the germline V gene are LGHNA and YNFKEQ. The CDR3 nucleotides read TGTGCCAGCAGCCAAGAAGCGGGGGGGCCCTACAATGAGCAGTTCTTC. Protein sequence: CASSQEAGGPYNEQFF.

The chain combines TRBV7-2 with TRBJ1-2; D is undetermined. The CDR3 contains 13 residues. The V gene lost 1 base and the J gene lost 3 bases, with 6 bases spanning the gap. Germline V CDR1 and CDR2: SGHTA, FQGNSA. In nucleotides, the CDR3 is TGTGCCAGCAGCTTAGTGTCTGACTATGGCTACACCTTC. It codes for CASSLVSDYGYTF.

This rearrangement joins TRBV6-2 or TRBV6-3 to TRBJ1-5; a possible D gene is TRBD1 (5 bases). The length of the CDR3 is 16 residues. Between the trimmed V and J ends, which lost 2 bases and 4 bases, there was a span of 15 bases. CDR1 is MNHEY and CDR2 is SVGEGT in the germline V gene. The CDR3 sequence: CASSYQGPLLNQPQHF. DNA for the CDR3: TGTGCCAGCAGTTACCAGGGCCCCCTACTAAATCAGCCCCAGCATTTT.

The rearrangement joins TRBV29-1 to TRBJ1-1, with D uncertain. This CDR3 has 13 amino acids. Deletions cut 7 bases from V and 1 base from J, with 13 bases between. Germline-derived CDR1 and CDR2 are SQVTM and ANQGSEA. CDR3 nucleotides: TGCAGCGGCAAGCTCCGGGGGAACACTGAAGCTTTCTTT. It yields the protein CSGKLRGNTEAFF.